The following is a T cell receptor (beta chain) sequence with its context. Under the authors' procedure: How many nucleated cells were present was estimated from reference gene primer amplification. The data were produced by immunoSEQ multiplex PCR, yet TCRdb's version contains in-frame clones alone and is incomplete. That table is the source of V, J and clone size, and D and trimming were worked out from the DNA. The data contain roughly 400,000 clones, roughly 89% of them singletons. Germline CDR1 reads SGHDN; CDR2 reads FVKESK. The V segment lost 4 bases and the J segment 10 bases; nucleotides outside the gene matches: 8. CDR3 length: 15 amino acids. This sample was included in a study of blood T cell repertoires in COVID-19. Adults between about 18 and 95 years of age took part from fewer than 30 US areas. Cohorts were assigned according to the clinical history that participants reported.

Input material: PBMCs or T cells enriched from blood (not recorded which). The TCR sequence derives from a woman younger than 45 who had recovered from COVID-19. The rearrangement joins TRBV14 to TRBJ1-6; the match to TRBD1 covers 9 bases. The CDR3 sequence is CASSPWTGERSPLHF. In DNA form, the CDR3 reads TGTGCCAGCAGCCCATGGACAGGGGAGCGATCACCCCTCCACTTT. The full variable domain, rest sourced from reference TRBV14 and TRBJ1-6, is EAGVTQFPSHSVIEKGQTVTLRCDPISGHDNLYWYRRVMGKEIKFLLHFVKESKQDESGMPNNRFLAERTGGTYSTLKVQPAELEDSGVYFCASSPWTGERSPLHFGNGTRLTVT.